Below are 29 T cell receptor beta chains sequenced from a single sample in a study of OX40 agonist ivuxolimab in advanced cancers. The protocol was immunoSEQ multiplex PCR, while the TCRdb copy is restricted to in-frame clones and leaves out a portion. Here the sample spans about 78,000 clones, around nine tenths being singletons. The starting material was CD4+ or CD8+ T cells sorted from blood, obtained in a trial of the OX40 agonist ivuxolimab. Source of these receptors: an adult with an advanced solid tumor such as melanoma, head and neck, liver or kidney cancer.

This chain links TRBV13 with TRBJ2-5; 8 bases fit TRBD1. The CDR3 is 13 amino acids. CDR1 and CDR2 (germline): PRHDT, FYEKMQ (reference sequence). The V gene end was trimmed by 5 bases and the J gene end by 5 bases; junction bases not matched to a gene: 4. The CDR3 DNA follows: TGTGCCAGCAGCCCGACAGGGGTGGAGACCCAGTACTTC. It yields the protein CASSPTGVETQYF.

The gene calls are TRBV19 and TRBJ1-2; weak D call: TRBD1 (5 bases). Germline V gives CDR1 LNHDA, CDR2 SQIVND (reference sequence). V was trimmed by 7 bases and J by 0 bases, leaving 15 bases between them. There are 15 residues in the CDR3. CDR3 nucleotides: TGTGCCAGTACCCCATCTCAGGGTGCTAACTATGGCTACACCTTC. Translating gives CASTPSQGANYGYTF.

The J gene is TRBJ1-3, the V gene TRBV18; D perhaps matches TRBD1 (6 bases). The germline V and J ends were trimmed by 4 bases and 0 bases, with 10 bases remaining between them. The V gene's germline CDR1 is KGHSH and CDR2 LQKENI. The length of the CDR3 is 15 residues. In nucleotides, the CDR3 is TGTGCCAGCTCACAACAGGGCGACTCTGGAAACACCATATATTTT. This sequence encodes CASSQQGDSGNTIYF. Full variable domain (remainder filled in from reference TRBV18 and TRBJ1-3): NAGVMQNPRHLVRRRGQEARLRCSPMKGHSHVYWYRQLPEEGLKFMVYLQKENIIDESGMPKERFSAEFPKEGPSILRIQQVVRGDSAAYFCASSQQGDSGNTIYFGEGSWLTVV.

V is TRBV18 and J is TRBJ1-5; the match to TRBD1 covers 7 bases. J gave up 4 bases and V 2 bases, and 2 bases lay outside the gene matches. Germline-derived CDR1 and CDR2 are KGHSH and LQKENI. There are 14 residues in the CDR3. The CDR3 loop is CASSPGTVNQPQHF. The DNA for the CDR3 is TGTGCCAGCTCACCAGGGACAGTAAATCAGCCCCAGCATTTT.

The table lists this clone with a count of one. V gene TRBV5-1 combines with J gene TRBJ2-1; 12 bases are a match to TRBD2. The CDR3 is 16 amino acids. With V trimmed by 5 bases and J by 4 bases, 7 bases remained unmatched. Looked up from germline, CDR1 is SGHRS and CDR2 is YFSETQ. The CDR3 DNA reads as TGCGCCAGCAGGGGCCAGGGGACTAGCGGGTACAATGAGCAGTTCTTC. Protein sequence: CASRGQGTSGYNEQFF.

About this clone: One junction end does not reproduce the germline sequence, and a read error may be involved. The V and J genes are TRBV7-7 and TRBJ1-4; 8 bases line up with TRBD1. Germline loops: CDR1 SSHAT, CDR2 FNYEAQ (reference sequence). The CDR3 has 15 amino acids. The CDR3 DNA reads TGTGCTAGCAGCCTTCGGACAGGGAGGAATGAAAAACTGTTTTTT. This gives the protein CASSLRTGRNEKLFF.

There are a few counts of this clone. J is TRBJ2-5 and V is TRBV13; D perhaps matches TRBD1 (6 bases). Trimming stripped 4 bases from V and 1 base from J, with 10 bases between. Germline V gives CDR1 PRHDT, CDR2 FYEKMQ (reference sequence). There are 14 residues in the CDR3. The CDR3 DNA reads TGTGCCAGCAGCTCCATGGACAGCCAAGAGACCCAGTACTTC. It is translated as CASSSMDSQETQYF.

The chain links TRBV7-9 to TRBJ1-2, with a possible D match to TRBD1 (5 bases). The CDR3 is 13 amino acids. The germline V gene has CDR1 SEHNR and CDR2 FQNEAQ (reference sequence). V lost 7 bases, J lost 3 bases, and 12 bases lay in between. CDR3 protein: CASTPGGYYGYTF. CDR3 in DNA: TGTGCCAGCACCCCGGGGGGGTACTATGGCTACACCTTC.

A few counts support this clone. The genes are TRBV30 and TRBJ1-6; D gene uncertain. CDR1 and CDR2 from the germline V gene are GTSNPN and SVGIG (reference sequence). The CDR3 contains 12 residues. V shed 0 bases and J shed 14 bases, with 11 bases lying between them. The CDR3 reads CAWSVRLSTLHF. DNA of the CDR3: TGTGCCTGGAGTGTAAGGTTGAGCACCCTCCACTTT.

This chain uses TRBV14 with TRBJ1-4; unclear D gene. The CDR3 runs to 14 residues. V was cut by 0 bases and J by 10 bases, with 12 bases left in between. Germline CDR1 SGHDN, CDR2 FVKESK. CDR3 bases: TGTGCCAGCAGCCAAGATGGGCGGGGTCGAAAACTGTTTTTT. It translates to CASSQDGRGRKLFF.

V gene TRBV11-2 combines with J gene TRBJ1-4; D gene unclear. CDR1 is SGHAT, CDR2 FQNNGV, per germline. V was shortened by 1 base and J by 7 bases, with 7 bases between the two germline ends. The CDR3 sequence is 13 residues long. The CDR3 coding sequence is TGTGCCAGCAGCTTAGGGGTCAGTGAAAAACTGTTTTTT. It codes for CASSLGVSEKLFF.

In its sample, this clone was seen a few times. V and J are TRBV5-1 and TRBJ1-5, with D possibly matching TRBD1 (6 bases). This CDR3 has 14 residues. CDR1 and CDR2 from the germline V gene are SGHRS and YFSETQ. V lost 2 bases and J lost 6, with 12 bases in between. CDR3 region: CASSLGGAGQPQHF. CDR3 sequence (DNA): TGCGCCAGCAGCTTAGGGGGAGCCGGTCAGCCCCAGCATTTT.

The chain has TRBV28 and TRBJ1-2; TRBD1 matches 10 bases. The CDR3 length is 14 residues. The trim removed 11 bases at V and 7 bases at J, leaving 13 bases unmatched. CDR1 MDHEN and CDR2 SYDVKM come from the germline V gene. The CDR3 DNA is TGTGCCGCCGGGAGGGGACAGGGGTGGTCTGGCTACACCTTC. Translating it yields CAAGRGQGWSGYTF.

CDR3 DNA: TGTGCCAGCAGTGAGGGTATTAGCTCCTACGAGCAGTACTTC. Encoded protein: CASSEGISSYEQYF. The chain links TRBV2 to TRBJ2-7; D gene ambiguous. Between the trimmed V and J ends, which lost 3 bases and 0 bases, there was a span of 9 bases. Germline V gene data show CDR1 as SNHLY and CDR2 as FYNNEI. The CDR3 totals 14 residues. Supplemented by reference TRBV2 and TRBJ2-7, the full variable domain reads EPEVTQTPSHQVTQMGQEVILRCVPISNHLYFYWYRQILGQKVEFLVSFYNNEISEKSEIFDDQFSVERPDGSNFTLKIRSTKLEDSAMYFCASSEGISSYEQYFGPGTRLTVT.

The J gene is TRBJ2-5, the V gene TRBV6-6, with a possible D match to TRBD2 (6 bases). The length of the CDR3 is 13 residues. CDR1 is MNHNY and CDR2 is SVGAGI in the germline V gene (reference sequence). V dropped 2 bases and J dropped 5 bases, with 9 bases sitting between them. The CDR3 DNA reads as TGTGCCAGCAGTTACCCCGGGAGCGAGACCCAGTACTTC. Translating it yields CASSYPGSETQYF.

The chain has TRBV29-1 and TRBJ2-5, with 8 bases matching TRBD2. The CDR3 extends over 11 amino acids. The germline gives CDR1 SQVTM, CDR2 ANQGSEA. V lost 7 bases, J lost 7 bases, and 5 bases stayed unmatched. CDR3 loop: CSAGLGGTQYF. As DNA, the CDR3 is TGCAGCGCGGGACTAGGAGGGACCCAGTACTTC. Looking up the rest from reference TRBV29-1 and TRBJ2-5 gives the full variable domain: SAVISQKPSRDICQRGTSLTIQCQVDSQVTMMFWYRQQPGQSLTLIATANQGSEATYESGFVIDKFPISRPNLTFSTLTVSNMSPEDSSIYLCSAGLGGTQYFGPGTRLLVL.

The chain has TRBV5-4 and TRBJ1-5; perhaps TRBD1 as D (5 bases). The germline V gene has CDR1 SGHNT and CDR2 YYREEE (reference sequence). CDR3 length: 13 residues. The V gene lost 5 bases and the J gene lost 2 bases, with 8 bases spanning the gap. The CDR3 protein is CASSQGGNQPQHF. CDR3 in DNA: TGTGCCAGCAGTCAAGGGGGCAATCAGCCCCAGCATTTT. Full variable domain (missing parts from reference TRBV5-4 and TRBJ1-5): ETGVTQSPTHLIKTRGQQVTLRCSSQSGHNTVSWYQQALGQGPQFIFQYYREEENGRGNFPPRFSGLQFPNYSSELNVNALELDDSALYLCASSQGGNQPQHFGDGTRLSIL.

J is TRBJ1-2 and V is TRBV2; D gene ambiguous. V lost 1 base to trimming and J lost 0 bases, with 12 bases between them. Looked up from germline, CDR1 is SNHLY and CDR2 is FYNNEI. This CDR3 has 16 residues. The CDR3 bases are TGTGCCAGCAGTGAAGGCCCGATAGAAGCTAACTATGGCTACACCTTC. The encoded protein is CASSEGPIEANYGYTF.

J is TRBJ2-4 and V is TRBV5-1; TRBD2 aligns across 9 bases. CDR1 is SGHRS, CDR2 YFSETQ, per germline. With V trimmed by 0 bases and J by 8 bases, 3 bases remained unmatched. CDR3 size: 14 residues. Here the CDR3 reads CASSLGGGGDIQYF. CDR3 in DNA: TGCGCCAGCAGCTTGGGTGGCGGGGGGGACATTCAGTACTTC.

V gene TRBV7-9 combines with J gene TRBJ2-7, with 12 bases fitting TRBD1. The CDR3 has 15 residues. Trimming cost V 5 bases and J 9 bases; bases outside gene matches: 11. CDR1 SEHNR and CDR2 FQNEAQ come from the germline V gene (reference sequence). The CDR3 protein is CASSNRDRGPSGQYF. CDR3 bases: TGTGCCAGCAGCAACCGGGACAGGGGGCCAAGTGGGCAGTACTTC.

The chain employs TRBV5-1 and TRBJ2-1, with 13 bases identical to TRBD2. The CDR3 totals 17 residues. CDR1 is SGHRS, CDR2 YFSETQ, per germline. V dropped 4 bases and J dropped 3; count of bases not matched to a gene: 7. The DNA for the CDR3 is TGCGCCAGCAGCCCAGGACTAGCGGGGGCCAACTACAATGAGCAGTTCTTC. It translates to CASSPGLAGANYNEQFF.

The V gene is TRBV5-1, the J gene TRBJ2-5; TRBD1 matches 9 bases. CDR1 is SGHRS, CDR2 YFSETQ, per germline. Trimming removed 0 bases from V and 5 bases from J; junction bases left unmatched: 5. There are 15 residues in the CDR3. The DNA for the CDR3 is TGCGCCAGCAGCTTGGAAACAGGGGGCGAGGAGACCCAGTACTTC. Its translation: CASSLETGGEETQYF.

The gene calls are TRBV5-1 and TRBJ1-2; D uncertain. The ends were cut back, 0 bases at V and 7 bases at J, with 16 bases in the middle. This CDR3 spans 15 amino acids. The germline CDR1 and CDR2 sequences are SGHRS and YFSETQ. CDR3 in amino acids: CASSLDAVVAVGYTF. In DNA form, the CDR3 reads TGCGCCAGCAGCTTGGATGCCGTCGTTGCGGTTGGCTACACCTTC.

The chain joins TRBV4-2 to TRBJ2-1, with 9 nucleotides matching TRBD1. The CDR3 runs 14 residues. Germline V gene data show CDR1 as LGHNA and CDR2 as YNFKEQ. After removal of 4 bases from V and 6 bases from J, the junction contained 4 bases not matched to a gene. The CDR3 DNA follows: TGTGCCAGCAGCCTGGGGACAGGGCTCAATGAGCAGTTCTTC. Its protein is CASSLGTGLNEQFF.

CDR3 DNA: TGTGCCAGCAGCCCCCAAGGCAGGGTAAGTTTCTACGAGCAGTACTTC. Its protein product is CASSPQGRVSFYEQYF. This chain links TRBV14 with TRBJ2-7; TRBD1 is a possible D gene (5 bases). The CDR3 extends over 16 amino acids. Germline assignment: CDR1 SGHDN and CDR2 FVKESK. V dropped 4 bases and J dropped 3 bases, with 19 bases sitting between them.

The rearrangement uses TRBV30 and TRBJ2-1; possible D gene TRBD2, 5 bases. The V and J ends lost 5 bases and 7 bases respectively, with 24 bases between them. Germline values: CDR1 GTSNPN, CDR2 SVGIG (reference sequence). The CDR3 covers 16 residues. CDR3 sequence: CAWDRGPSPLSNEQFF. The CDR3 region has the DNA TGTGCCTGGGATCGAGGGCCCAGCCCCCTATCGAATGAGCAGTTCTTC.

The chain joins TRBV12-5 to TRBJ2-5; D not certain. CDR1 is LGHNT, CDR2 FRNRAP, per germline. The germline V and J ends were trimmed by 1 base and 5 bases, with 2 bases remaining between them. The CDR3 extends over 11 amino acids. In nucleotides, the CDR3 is TGTGCTAGTGGTTTGGGCGAGACCCAGTACTTC. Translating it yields CASGLGETQYF.

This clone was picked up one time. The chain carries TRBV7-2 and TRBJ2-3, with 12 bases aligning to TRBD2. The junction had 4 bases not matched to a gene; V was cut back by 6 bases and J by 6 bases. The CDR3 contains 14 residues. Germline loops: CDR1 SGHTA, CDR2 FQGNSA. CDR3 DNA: TGTGCCAGCAGGCTAGCGGGGGGGGTGGATACGCAGTATTTT. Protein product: CASRLAGGVDTQYF.

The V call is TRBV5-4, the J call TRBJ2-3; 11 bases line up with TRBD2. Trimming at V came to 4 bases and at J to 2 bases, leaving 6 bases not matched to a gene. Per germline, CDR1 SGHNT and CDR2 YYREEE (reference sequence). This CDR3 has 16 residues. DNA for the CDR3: TGTGCCAGCAGCCTGGGACTAGCGGAGCCCACAGATACGCAGTATTTT. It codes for CASSLGLAEPTDTQYF.